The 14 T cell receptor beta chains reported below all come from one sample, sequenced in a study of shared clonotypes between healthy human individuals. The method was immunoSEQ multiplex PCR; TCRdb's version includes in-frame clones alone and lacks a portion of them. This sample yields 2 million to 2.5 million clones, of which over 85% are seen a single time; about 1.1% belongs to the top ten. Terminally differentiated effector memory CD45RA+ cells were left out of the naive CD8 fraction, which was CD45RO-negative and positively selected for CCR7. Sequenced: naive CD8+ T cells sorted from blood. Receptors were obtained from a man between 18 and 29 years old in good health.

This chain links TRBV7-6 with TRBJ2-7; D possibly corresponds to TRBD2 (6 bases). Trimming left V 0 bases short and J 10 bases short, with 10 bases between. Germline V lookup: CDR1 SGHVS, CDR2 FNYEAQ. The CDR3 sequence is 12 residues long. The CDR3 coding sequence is TGTGCCAGCAGCTTAGCGGAGGGTCCTCAGTACTTC. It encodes CASSLAEGPQYF.

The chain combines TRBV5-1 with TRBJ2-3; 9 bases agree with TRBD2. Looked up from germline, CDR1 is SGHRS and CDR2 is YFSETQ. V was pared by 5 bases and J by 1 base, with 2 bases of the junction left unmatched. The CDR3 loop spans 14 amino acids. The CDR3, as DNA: TGCGCCAGCAGGGCGGGAGGGGGCACAGATACGCAGTATTTT. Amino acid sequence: CASRAGGGTDTQYF.

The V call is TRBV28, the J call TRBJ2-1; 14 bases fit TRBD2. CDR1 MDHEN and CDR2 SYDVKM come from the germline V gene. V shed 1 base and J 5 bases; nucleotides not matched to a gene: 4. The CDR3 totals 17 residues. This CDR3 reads CASSLLGLAGGHNEQFF. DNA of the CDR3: TGTGCCAGCAGTTTATTAGGACTAGCGGGGGGACACAATGAGCAGTTCTTC.

The DNA for the CDR3 is TGCAGCACTCAGGGGGCAACCGGGGAGCTGTTTTTT. Protein product: CSTQGATGELFF. The rearrangement joins TRBV29-1 to TRBJ2-2, with TRBD1 matching over 8 bases. Germline CDR1 is SQVTM and CDR2 is ANQGSEA. J gave up 5 bases and V 8 bases, and 4 bases lay outside the gene matches. This CDR3 spans 12 amino acids.

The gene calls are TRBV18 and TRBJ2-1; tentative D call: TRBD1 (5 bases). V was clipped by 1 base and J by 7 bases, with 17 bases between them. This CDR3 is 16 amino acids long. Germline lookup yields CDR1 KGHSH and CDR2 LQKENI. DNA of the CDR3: TGTGCCAGCTCACCACTGGACACTCTGGGTTGGAATGAGCAGTTCTTC. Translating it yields CASSPLDTLGWNEQFF.

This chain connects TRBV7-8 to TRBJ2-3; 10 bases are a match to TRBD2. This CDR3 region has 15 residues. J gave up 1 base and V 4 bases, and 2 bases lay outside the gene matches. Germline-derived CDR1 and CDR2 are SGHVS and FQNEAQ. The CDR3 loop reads CASSYGLAGTDTQYF. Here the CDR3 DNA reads TGTGCCAGCAGCTACGGACTAGCGGGCACAGATACGCAGTATTTT.

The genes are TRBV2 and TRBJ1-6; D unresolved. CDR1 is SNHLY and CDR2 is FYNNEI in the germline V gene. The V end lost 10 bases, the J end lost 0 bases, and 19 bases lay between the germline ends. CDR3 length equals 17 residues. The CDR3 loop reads CATAASGESSYNSPLHF. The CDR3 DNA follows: TGTGCCACCGCGGCCTCAGGCGAAAGCTCCTATAATTCACCCCTCCACTTT.

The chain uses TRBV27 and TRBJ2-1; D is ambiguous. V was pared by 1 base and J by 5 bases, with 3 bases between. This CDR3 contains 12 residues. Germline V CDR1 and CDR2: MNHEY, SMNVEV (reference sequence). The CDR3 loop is CASSLLDNEQFF. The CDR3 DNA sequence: TGTGCCAGCAGTTTATTAGACAATGAGCAGTTCTTC.

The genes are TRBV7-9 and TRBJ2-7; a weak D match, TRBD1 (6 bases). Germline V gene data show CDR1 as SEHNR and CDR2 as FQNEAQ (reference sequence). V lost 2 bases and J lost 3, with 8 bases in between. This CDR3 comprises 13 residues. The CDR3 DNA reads TGTGCCAGCAGCTTACCCAGGGGCTACGAGCAGTACTTC. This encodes CASSLPRGYEQYF.

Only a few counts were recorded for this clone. CDR3 in DNA: TGTGCCAGCAGCTTAGCAGGCACCGAGACCCAGTACTTC. Its translation is CASSLAGTETQYF. V and J are TRBV11-2 and TRBJ2-5; D not certain. Germline V CDR1 and CDR2: SGHAT, FQNNGV. V was pared by 1 base and J by 5 bases, with 8 bases between. The CDR3 has 13 residues.

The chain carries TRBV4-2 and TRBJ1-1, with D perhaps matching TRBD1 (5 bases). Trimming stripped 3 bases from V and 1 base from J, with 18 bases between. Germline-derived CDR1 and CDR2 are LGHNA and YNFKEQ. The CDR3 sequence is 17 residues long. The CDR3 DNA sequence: TGTGCCAGCAGCCACCACGGGACCGCTGAAAAGAACACTGAAGCTTTCTTT. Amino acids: CASSHHGTAEKNTEAFF.

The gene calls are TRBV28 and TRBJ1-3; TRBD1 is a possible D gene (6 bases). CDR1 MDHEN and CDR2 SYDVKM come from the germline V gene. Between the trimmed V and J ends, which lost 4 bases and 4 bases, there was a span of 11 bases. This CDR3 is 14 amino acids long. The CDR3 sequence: CASSSTGLGNTIYF. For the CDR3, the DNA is TGTGCCAGCAGTTCCACAGGGCTCGGAAACACCATATATTTT.

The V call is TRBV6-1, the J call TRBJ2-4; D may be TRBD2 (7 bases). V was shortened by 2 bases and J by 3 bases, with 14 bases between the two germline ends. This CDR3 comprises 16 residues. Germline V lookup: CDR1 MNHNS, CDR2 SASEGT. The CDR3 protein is CASSELEGGGKNIQYF. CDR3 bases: TGTGCCAGCAGTGAATTGGAGGGGGGGGGCAAAAACATTCAGTACTTC.

The CDR3 bases are TGCGCCAGCAGCTTGGAAGGCCCTACTAGCGGCTACACCTTC. Its translation is CASSLEGPTSGYTF. The genes are TRBV5-1 and TRBJ1-2, with D hard to call. The CDR3 consists of 14 residues. Deletions cut 0 bases from V and 8 bases from J, with 14 bases between. The germline CDR1 and CDR2 sequences are SGHRS and YFSETQ. The whole variable domain, remainder taken from reference TRBV5-1 and TRBJ1-2, is KAGVTQTPRYLIKTRGQQVTLSCSPISGHRSVSWYQQTPGQGLQFLFEYFSETQRNKGNFPGRFSGRQFSNSRSEMNVSTLELGDSALYLCASSLEGPTSGYTFGSGTRLTVV.